This T cell receptor beta chain appears in the sequencing data of a study of blood T cell repertoires in COVID-19. Germline V gene lookup returns CDR1 SGHTS and CDR2 YDEGEE. V was cut by 6 bases and J by 4 bases, with 5 bases left in between. The CDR3 is 11 residues long. Libraries were prepared by immunoSEQ multiplex PCR; TCRdb keeps only in-frame clonotypes and omits some of them. The sample records about 140,000 clones, more than 60% being singletons. The source material was peripheral blood. The sequence was obtained from a woman aged 50 to 60 with active or convalescent COVID-19. The chain combines TRBV5-8 with TRBJ2-1; D not certain. CDR3 amino acids: CASTVYNEQFF. CDR3 coding DNA: TGTGCCAGCACCGTTTACAATGAGCAGTTCTTC. Full variable domain (rest looked up from reference TRBV5-8 and TRBJ2-1): EAGVTQSPTHLIKTRGQQATLRCSPISGHTSVYWYQQALGLGLQFLLWYDEGEERNRGNFPPRFSGRQFPNYSSELNVNALELEDSALYLCASTVYNEQFFGPGTRLTVL.